The 31 T cell receptor beta chains reported below all come from one sample, sequenced in a study of beta chain features in type 1 diabetes. Study observations and caveats: All four CD4+ subsets of Type 1 diabetes patients contained TCRB CDR3s that were moderately but significantly shorter.

Reverse transcription of all isolated RNA meant that expressed TCRB transcripts were sequenced. Clones were sequenced by immunoSEQ multiplex PCR, and TCRdb holds only the in-frame ones, with some missing. The data contain about 170,000 clones, 7% to 9% of them singletons. For these receptors, no antigen is known. The source material was central memory CD4+ T cells from blood. The origin of the receptors is a man younger than 30 with type 1 diabetes.

The chain carries TRBV7-9 and TRBJ2-1; 12 bases line up with TRBD2. The V gene's germline CDR1 is SEHNR and CDR2 FQNEAQ (reference sequence). V shed 10 bases and J 4 bases; nucleotides not matched to a gene: 8. The CDR3 consists of 15 residues. The CDR3 here is CATTRLAGEYNEQFF. For the CDR3, the DNA is TGTGCCACAACAAGACTAGCGGGAGAGTACAATGAGCAGTTCTTC. The whole variable domain, remainder taken from reference TRBV7-9 and TRBJ2-1, is DTGVSQNPRHKITKRGQNVTFRCDPISEHNRLYWYRQTLGQGPEFLTYFQNEAQLEKSRLLSDRFSAERPKGSFSTLEIQRTEQGDSAMYLCATTRLAGEYNEQFFGPGTRLTVL.

This clone occurred a few times. V gene TRBV6-1 combines with J gene TRBJ2-3; TRBD2 matches at 12 bases. The germline V gene encodes CDR1 MNHNS and CDR2 SASEGT. Germline trimming cut 2 bases from V and 4 bases from J; bases unmatched to any gene: 1. The CDR3 runs to 15 residues. The CDR3 loop is CASSELAGGPDTQYF. DNA for the CDR3: TGTGCCAGCAGTGAACTAGCGGGGGGGCCAGATACGCAGTATTTT.

This clone was counted only a few times. The gene calls are TRBV19 and TRBJ1-1, with TRBD1 matching over 8 bases. Germline CDR1 LNHDA, CDR2 SQIVND (reference sequence). V lost 6 bases and J lost 4; bases outside the gene matches: 7. This CDR3 region has 14 residues. CDR3 residues: CASSPRDRGTEAFF. DNA for the CDR3: TGTGCCAGTAGCCCACGCGACAGGGGCACTGAAGCTTTCTTT.

V usage is TRBV2 and J usage is TRBJ2-2; TRBD1 is a possible D gene (5 bases). In germline, CDR1 is SNHLY, CDR2 FYNNEI. The CDR3 contains 15 residues. Trimming pared 6 bases from V and 2 bases from J, leaving 13 bases between. The chain's CDR3 is CASRKGDVNTGELFF. In DNA form, the CDR3 reads TGTGCCAGCAGAAAAGGGGATGTCAACACCGGGGAGCTGTTTTTT.

Comments on this clone: This CDR3 is also generated by other DNA sequences in the sample. This chain uses TRBV11-3 with TRBJ2-5; the match to TRBD1 covers 7 bases. With 3 bases clipped from V and 2 bases from J, the junction kept 0 bases outside the gene matches. CDR1 is SGHNT, CDR2 YENEEA, per germline. The CDR3 contains 13 residues. The CDR3 DNA reads as TGTGCCAGCAGCTTGGGACAGCAAGAGACCCAGTACTTC. It specifies CASSLGQQETQYF.

V gene TRBV4-2 combines with J gene TRBJ1-1; TRBD1 matches 7 bases. Germline CDR1 and CDR2: LGHNA and YNFKEQ. Unmatched junction bases numbered 3, after V lost 4 bases and J lost 4 bases. There are 13 residues in the CDR3. CDR3 DNA sequence: TGTGCCAGCAGCCGCACAGGGGTCACTGAAGCTTTCTTT. This codes for CASSRTGVTEAFF.

This clone was counted many times. The CDR3 DNA reads TGTGCCAGCAGCTTAGGATTCCAGCAAGAGACCCAGTACTTC. It codes for CASSLGFQQETQYF. This rearrangement joins TRBV11-2 to TRBJ2-5; D uncertain. The ends were cut back, 1 base at V and 2 bases at J, with 8 bases in the middle. Germline V gene lookup returns CDR1 SGHAT and CDR2 FQNNGV. The CDR3 has 14 residues.

Only a few counts were recorded for this clone. Within the sample, other DNA sequences also encode this same CDR3. V usage is TRBV30 and J usage is TRBJ2-3, with 12 bases that match TRBD2. CDR1 and CDR2 from the germline V gene are GTSNPN and SVGIG (reference sequence). J was trimmed by 5 bases and V by 1 base; bases with no gene match: 4. This CDR3 has 15 residues. The CDR3 nucleotides read TGTGCCTGGAGTGCACTAGCGGGAGGCGGAGATACGCAGTATTTT. Amino acids: CAWSALAGGGDTQYF.

This clone was recorded many times. V usage is TRBV14 and J usage is TRBJ1-1; tentative D call: TRBD1 (5 bases). The CDR3 is 12 amino acids. The V gene lost 1 base and the J gene lost 7 bases, with 7 bases spanning the gap. The V gene's germline CDR1 is SGHDN and CDR2 FVKESK. The CDR3 region has the DNA TGTGCCAGCAGCCAAGTGGGGGGTGAAGCTTTCTTT. It translates to CASSQVGGEAFF.

The chain recombines TRBV5-1 with TRBJ1-2; 11 bases match TRBD1. Trimming cost V 5 bases and J 6 bases; bases outside gene matches: 12. The CDR3 runs to 16 residues. Germline CDR1 is SGHRS and CDR2 is YFSETQ. CDR3 protein: CASSSDRGRLVDGYTF. CDR3 coding DNA: TGCGCCAGCAGTTCGGACAGGGGGCGATTGGTAGATGGCTACACCTTC.

The V and J genes are TRBV5-4 and TRBJ2-7, with TRBD2 as a possible D gene (5 bases). The germline V gene has CDR1 SGHNT and CDR2 YYREEE (reference sequence). The CDR3 loop spans 15 amino acids. V lost 7 bases and J 2 bases, leaving 19 bases between the germline ends. CDR3 bases: TGTGCCAGCCGTATGTCTCGGGGTGAGGCCTACGAGCAGTACTTC. It encodes CASRMSRGEAYEQYF.

The chain recombines TRBV4-2 with TRBJ2-3; TRBD2 matches 12 bases. Germline CDR1 LGHNA, CDR2 YNFKEQ. Trimming at V came to 3 bases and at J to 3 bases, leaving 4 bases not matched to a gene. CDR3 length: 16 amino acids. The DNA for the CDR3 is TGTGCCAGCAGCCACGAGACTAGCGGGGGAACAGATACGCAGTATTTT. Translating it yields CASSHETSGGTDTQYF.

The chain joins TRBV28 to TRBJ1-2; 10 bases align to TRBD1. Germline CDR1 is MDHEN and CDR2 is SYDVKM. Germline trimming cut 8 bases from V and 0 bases from J; bases unmatched to any gene: 6. The length of the CDR3 is 15 residues. In DNA form, the CDR3 reads TGTGCCAGCGCGACAGGGGGCACCGCTAACTATGGCTACACCTTC. Encoded protein: CASATGGTANYGYTF.

This clone was observed many times. The rearrangement links TRBV2 to TRBJ1-2; tentative D call: TRBD1 (6 bases). The V end was cut by 6 bases, the J end by 3 bases, with 11 bases between. There are 13 residues in the CDR3. Germline V gene data show CDR1 as SNHLY and CDR2 as FYNNEI. CDR3 sequence (DNA): TGTGCCAGCAGCTCGGACAGAGACTATGGCTACACCTTC. Translation: CASSSDRDYGYTF.

The chain is built from TRBV5-1 and TRBJ2-5; 8 bases agree with TRBD1. This CDR3 contains 16 residues. Germline CDR1 is SGHRS and CDR2 is YFSETQ. V was pared by 0 bases and J by 2 bases, with 6 bases of the junction left unmatched. CDR3 DNA: TGCGCCAGCAGCTTGGGGACAGGGTTAACGCAAGAGACCCAGTACTTC. Translation: CASSLGTGLTQETQYF.

The genes are TRBV5-1 and TRBJ2-2; 9 positions agree with TRBD2. The CDR3 runs 15 residues. Germline lookup yields CDR1 SGHRS and CDR2 YFSETQ. J lost 6 bases, V lost 6 bases, and 9 bases had no gene match. CDR3 DNA: TGCGCCAGCAAGAGCTTTGGCGGGGGGGCCGGGGAGCTGTTTTTT. Translated, it gives CASKSFGGGAGELFF. Full variable domain (outside the CDR3, taken from reference TRBV5-1 and TRBJ2-2): KAGVTQTPRYLIKTRGQQVTLSCSPISGHRSVSWYQQTPGQGLQFLFEYFSETQRNKGNFPGRFSGRQFSNSRSEMNVSTLELGDSALYLCASKSFGGGAGELFFGEGSRLTVL.

This chain joins TRBV6-6 and TRBJ2-3, with D possibly matching TRBD1 (5 bases). The V end lost 7 bases, the J end lost 0 bases, and 14 bases lay between the germline ends. Germline CDR1 is MNHNY and CDR2 is SVGAGI (reference sequence). The CDR3 totals 15 residues. In DNA, the CDR3 is TGTGCCAGCAATCCTGGGGCCGTAAGCACAGATACGCAGTATTTT. This encodes CASNPGAVSTDTQYF.

There are a few counts of this clone. This chain uses TRBV6-5 with TRBJ2-5; D remains ambiguous. V was trimmed by 7 bases and J by 4 bases, leaving 13 bases between them. The CDR3 length is 13 residues. From germline, CDR1 is MNHEY and CDR2 SVGAGI. The DNA of the CDR3 is TGTGCCAGCACCCGAGCTTTCGGAGAGACCCAGTACTTC. This encodes CASTRAFGETQYF.

The sample holds a few counts of this clone. The chain combines TRBV2 with TRBJ2-5; perhaps TRBD2 as D (6 bases). Trimming took 6 bases from V and 4 from J, leaving 15 bases between them. Germline CDR1 SNHLY, CDR2 FYNNEI. The CDR3 covers 14 residues. The DNA for the CDR3 is TGTGCCAGCAGACGTACTAGCAACGGAGAGACCCAGTACTTC. It specifies CASRRTSNGETQYF.

This clone was detected only a few times. The rearrangement joins TRBV6-1 to TRBJ2-3; TRBD1 agrees at 9 bases. The CDR3 length is 15 residues. Trimming removed 2 bases from V and 7 bases from J; junction bases left unmatched: 7. Germline assignment: CDR1 MNHNS and CDR2 SASEGT. CDR3 loop: CASSEFLGTGYTQYF. In DNA form, the CDR3 reads TGTGCCAGCAGTGAATTCCTTGGGACAGGGTATACGCAGTATTTT.

V is TRBV2 and J is TRBJ1-2; a possible D gene is TRBD1 (5 bases). The CDR3 is made up of 13 amino acids. Looked up from germline, CDR1 is SNHLY and CDR2 is FYNNEI. Between the trimmed V and J ends, which lost 3 bases and 8 bases, there was a span of 13 bases. CDR3 coding DNA: TGTGCCAGCAGTGAGAGCAGGGCTTTCGGCTACACCTTC. Amino acids: CASSESRAFGYTF.

This clone came up a few times. The V and J genes are TRBV2 and TRBJ1-1, with 7 nucleotides matching TRBD1. CDR3 length: 13 residues. The J segment lost 4 bases and the V segment lost 6 bases, leaving 5 bases of the junction unmatched. The V gene's germline CDR1 is SNHLY and CDR2 FYNNEI. For the CDR3, the DNA is TGTGCCAGCAGCGCGACAGGGACCACTGAAGCTTTCTTT. This sequence encodes CASSATGTTEAFF.

The rearrangement uses TRBV9 and TRBJ2-3; maybe TRBD2 (5 bases). The V end lost 4 bases, the J end lost 4 bases, and 10 bases lay between the germline ends. CDR1 and CDR2 (germline): SGDLS, YYNGEE. CDR3 length: 13 residues. The CDR3 region has the DNA TGTGCCAGCAGCACTAGTCAGGCAGATACGCAGTATTTT. Protein: CASSTSQADTQYF.

The sample holds a few counts of this clone. V and J are TRBV15 and TRBJ2-6, with 8 bases aligning to TRBD1. Germline V gene sequence: CDR1 LNHNV, CDR2 YYDKDF (reference sequence). This CDR3 has 17 residues. V dropped 7 bases and J dropped 0; count of bases not matched to a gene: 8. For the CDR3, the DNA is TGTGCCACCAACCCGGGACAGGCGGGCTCTGGGGCCAACGTCCTGACTTTC. Encoded protein: CATNPGQAGSGANVLTF.

This clone came up a few times. The V call is TRBV14, the J call TRBJ1-5; 9 bases map to TRBD1. The V gene end was trimmed by 4 bases and the J gene end by 4 bases; junction bases not matched to a gene: 5. The germline V gene has CDR1 SGHDN and CDR2 FVKESK. This CDR3 has 15 amino acids. CDR3 in amino acids: CASSLGTGRNQPQHF. In nucleotides, the CDR3 is TGTGCCAGCAGCCTCGGGACAGGGAGAAATCAGCCCCAGCATTTT.

This clone was seen only a few times. The chain has TRBV2 and TRBJ2-5, with a tentative D call TRBD2 (6 bases). Germline V gene sequence: CDR1 SNHLY, CDR2 FYNNEI. V lost 4 bases to trimming and J lost 2 bases, with 14 bases between them. CDR3 length equals 15 residues. The CDR3 here is CASSALLATQETQYF. The CDR3 nucleotides read TGTGCCAGCAGTGCACTGCTAGCGACACAAGAGACCCAGTACTTC.

This sequence joins TRBV5-1 and TRBJ2-7; TRBD1 matches at 7 bases. Germline V gene lookup returns CDR1 SGHRS and CDR2 YFSETQ. V dropped 5 bases and J dropped 5; count of bases not matched to a gene: 13. CDR3 length: 15 residues. The DNA of the CDR3 is TGCGCCAGCAGATACCGGGACAGCCGAAGCGACGAGCAGTACTTC. Translation: CASRYRDSRSDEQYF.

This clone was picked up a small number of times. The rearrangement uses TRBV28 and TRBJ1-1; D possibly corresponds to TRBD1 (5 bases). V shed 4 bases and J shed 4 bases, with 19 bases lying between them. CDR1 and CDR2 from the germline V gene are MDHEN and SYDVKM. CDR3 length equals 16 residues. As DNA, the CDR3 is TGTGCCAGCAGTTCTCCCCGGGGGGTTGGGGGCACTGAAGCTTTCTTT. Translated: CASSSPRGVGGTEAFF.

In its sample, this clone was seen a few times. The identical CDR3 is also encoded by other nucleotide sequences in the sample. The V and J genes are TRBV28 and TRBJ1-1, with 9 nucleotides matching TRBD1. Germline V CDR1 and CDR2: MDHEN, SYDVKM. The CDR3 totals 13 residues. J was trimmed by 6 bases and V by 8 bases; bases with no gene match: 7. The CDR3 nucleotides read TGTGCCAGCTCAGGACAGGGGAGAGCTGAAGCTTTCTTT. Translated, it gives CASSGQGRAEAFF.

V is TRBV18 and J is TRBJ1-2, with 8 bases aligning to TRBD1. This CDR3 is built from 15 residues. Trimming at V came to 4 bases and at J to 4 bases, leaving 8 bases not matched to a gene. Germline CDR1 and CDR2: KGHSH and LQKENI. The DNA for the CDR3 is TGTGCCAGCTCACTCACGTCCCAGGGGGCCTATGGCTACACCTTC. Translation gives CASSLTSQGAYGYTF.

The gene calls are TRBV28 and TRBJ2-5; 8 bases fit TRBD2. The germline gives CDR1 MDHEN, CDR2 SYDVKM. V was clipped by 3 bases and J by 9 bases; unmatched bases: 15. This CDR3 spans 16 amino acids. The CDR3 sequence: CASSLSIAGRVSAQYF. In nucleotides, the CDR3 is TGTGCCAGCAGTTTGTCTATAGCGGGGCGGGTTTCGGCCCAGTACTTC.